This record looks at one T cell receptor (beta chain) sequence and its context. V lost 8 bases and J 0 bases, leaving 17 bases between the germline ends. Germline values: CDR1 SGHAT, CDR2 FQNNGV. The CDR3 covers 16 residues. The protocol was immunoSEQ multiplex PCR, while the TCRdb copy is restricted to in-frame clones and leaves out a portion. The repertoire holds some 250,000 clones, around nine tenths seen once, with more than 4.5% in the top ten. The sample originates from a study of blood T cell repertoires in COVID-19. A Seattle source enrolled patients during active infection and followed them longitudinally.

Specimen: peripheral blood. The rearrangement links TRBV11-2 to TRBJ2-1; D might be TRBD2 (5 bases). The clonotype originates from a woman aged 60-75 years with COVID-19, enrolled during active disease. CDR3 nucleotides: TGTGCCAGCGGAGTATTGGGAGAGTCCTCCTACAATGAGCAGTTCTTC. The encoded protein is CASGVLGESSYNEQFF.